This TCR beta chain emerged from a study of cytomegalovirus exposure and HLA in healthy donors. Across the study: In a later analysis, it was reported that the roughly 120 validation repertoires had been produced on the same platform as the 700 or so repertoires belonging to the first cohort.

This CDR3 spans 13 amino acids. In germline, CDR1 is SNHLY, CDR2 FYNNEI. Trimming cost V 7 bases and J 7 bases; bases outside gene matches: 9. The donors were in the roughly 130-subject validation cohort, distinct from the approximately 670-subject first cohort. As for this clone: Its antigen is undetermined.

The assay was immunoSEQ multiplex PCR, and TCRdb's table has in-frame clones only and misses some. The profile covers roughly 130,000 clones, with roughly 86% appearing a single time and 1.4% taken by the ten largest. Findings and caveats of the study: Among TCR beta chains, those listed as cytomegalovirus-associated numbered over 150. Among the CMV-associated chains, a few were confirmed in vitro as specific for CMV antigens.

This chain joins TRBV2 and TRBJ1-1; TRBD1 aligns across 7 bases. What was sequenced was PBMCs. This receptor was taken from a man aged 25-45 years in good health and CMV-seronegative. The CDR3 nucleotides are TGTGCCAGCACTTTGACAGGGCTGGTTGAAGCTTTCTTT. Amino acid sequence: CASTLTGLVEAFF.